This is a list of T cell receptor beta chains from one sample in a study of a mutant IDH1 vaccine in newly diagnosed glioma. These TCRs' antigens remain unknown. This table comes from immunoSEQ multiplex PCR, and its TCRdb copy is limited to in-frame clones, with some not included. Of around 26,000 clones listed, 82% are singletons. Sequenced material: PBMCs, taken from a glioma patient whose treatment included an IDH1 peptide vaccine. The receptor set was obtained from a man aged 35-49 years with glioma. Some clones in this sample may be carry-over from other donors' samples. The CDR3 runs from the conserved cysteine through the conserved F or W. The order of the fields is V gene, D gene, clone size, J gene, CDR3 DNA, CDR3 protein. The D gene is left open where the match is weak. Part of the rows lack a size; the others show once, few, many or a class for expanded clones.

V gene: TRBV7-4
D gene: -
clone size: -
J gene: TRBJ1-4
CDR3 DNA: TGTGCCAGCAGCTTAGAGGGCGGCAGGCTTCCAACTAATGAAAAACTGTTTTTT
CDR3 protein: CASSLEGGRLPTNEKLFF

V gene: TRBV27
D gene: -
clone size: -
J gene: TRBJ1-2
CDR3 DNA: TGTGCCAGCAGTTCAGGTTATGGCTACACCTTC
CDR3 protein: CASSSGYGYTF

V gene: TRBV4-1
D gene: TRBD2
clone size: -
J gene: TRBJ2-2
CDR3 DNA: TGCGCCAGCAGCCGGTCACTAGCGGACTACACGAACACCGGGGAGCTGTTTTTT
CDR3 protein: CASSRSLADYTNTGELFF

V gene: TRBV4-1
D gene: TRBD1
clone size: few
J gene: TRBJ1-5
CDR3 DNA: TGCGCCAGCAGGGGACAGGGCGGCGGTCAGCCCCAGCATTTT
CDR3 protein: CASRGQGGGQPQHF

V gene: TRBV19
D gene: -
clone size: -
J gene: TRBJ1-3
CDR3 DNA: TGTGCCAGTAGTTCCCTGGGGAGGGACGCTGGAAACACCATATATTTT
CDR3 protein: CASSSLGRDAGNTIYF

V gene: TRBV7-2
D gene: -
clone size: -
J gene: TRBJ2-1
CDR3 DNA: TGTGCCAGCAGCCCCCGTTGGCATGAGCAGTTCTTC
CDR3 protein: CASSPRWHEQFF

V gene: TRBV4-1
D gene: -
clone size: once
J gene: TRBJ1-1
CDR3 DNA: TGCGCCAGCAGCCAAGACGGGAACACTGAAGCTTTCTTT
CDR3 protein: CASSQDGNTEAFF

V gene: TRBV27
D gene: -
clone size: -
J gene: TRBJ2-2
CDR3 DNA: TGTGCCAGCAGTTTAAGTGGGGGCTTTGGCGGGGAGCTGTTTTTT
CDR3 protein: CASSLSGGFGGELFF

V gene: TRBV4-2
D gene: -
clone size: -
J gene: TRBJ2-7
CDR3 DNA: TGTGCCAGCAGCCAAATTCAGGATAGCTCCTACGAGCAGTACTTC
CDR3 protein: CASSQIQDSSYEQYF

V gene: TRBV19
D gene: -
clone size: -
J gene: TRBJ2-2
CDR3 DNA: TGTGCCAGTAGTCCGCACCTAAGGGGGGGGCGTGGGATCGGGGAGCTGTTTTTT
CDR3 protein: CASSPHLRGGRGIGELFF

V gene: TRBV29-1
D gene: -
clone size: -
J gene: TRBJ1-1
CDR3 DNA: TGCAGCGTTCTCGGGGACGCCGGCGTTTACACTGAAGCTTTCTTT
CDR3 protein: CSVLGDAGVYTEAFF

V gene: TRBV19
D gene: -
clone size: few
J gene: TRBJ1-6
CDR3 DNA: TGTGCCAGTAGCCCTATCCAGGGAATGGGTAATTCACCCCTCCACTTT
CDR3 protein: CASSPIQGMGNSPLHF

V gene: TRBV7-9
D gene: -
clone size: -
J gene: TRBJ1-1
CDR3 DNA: TGTGCCAGCAGCTTACTCAGGGAGAACACTGAAGCTTTCTTT
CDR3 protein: CASSLLRENTEAFF

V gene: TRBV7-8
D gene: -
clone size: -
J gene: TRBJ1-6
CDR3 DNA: TGTGCCAGCAGCTCCGTAGGCTATAATTCACCCCTCCACTTT
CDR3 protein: CASSSVGYNSPLHF

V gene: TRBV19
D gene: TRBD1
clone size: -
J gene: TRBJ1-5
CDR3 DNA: TGTGCCAGTAATTTCGGACAGGGGGTGAATCAGCCCCAGCATTTT
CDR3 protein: CASNFGQGVNQPQHF

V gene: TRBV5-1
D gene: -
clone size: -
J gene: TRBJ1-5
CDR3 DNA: TGCGCCAGCAGCTTGACAGGTAACCAGCCCCAGCATTTT
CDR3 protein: CASSLTGNQPQHF

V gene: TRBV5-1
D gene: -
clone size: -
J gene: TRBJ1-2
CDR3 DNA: TGCGCCAGCAGTCCTGAAGACGGGTACGGAGGCTACACCTTC
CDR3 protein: CASSPEDGYGGYTF

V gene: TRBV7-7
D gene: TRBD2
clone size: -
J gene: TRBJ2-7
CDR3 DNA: TGTGCCAGCAGCTCGAGCGGGGAGGACGAGCAGTACTTC
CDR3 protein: CASSSSGEDEQYF

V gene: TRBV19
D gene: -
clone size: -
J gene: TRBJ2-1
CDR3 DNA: TGTGCCAGTAGTCCACCGAGCGACTCGCAGTTCTTC
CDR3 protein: CASSPPSDSQFF

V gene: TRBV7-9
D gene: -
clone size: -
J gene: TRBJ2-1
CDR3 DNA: TGTGCCAGCAGCTTAGTTACCGGGGAGCAGTTCTTC
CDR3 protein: CASSLVTGEQFF

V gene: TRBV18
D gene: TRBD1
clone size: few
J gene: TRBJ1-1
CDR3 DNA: TGTGCCAGCTCACCTATATACAGGGGGCCGGCTGAAGCTTTCTTT
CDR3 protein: CASSPIYRGPAEAFF

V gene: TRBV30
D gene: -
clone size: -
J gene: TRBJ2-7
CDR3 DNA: TGTGCCTGGAATGACAGGCGGGGGAGCTCCTACGAGCAGTACTTC
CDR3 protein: CAWNDRRGSSYEQYF

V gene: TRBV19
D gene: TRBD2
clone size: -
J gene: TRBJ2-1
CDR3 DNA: TGTGCCAGTAGTAAGTCGGGACTAGGTTTAAGATACAATGAGCAGTTCTTC
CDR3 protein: CASSKSGLGLRYNEQFF

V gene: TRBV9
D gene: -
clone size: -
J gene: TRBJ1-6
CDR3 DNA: TGTGCCAGCAGCGATTCCAGGGGTGGTGGTAATTCACCCCTCCACTTT
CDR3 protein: CASSDSRGGGNSPLHF

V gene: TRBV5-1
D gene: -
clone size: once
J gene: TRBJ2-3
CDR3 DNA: TGCGCCAGCAGCTTGGTTTCCGATACGCAGTATTTT
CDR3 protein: CASSLVSDTQYF

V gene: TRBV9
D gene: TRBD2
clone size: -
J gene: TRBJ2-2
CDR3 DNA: TGTGCCAGCAGCCTAACTAGCGGGGTCAACACCGGGGAGCTGTTTTTT
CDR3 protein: CASSLTSGVNTGELFF

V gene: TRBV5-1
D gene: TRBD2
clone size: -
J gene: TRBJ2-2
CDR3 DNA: TGCGCCAGCAGCTTGAGAGCGGGGGGGAACACCGGGGAGCTGTTTTTT
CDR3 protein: CASSLRAGGNTGELFF

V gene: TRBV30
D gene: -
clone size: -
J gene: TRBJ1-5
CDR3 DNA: TGTGCCTGGAGTGAGATGGGTAGCGGTCAGCCCCAGCATTTT
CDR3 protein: CAWSEMGSGQPQHF

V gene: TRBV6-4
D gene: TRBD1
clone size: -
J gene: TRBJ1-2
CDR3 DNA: TGTGCCAGCAGTGACACAGACAGGGGAACGTATGGCTACACCTTC
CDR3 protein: CASSDTDRGTYGYTF

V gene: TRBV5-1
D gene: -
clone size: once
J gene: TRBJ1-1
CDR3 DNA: TGCGCCAGCAGCCCGGGGGGGCAGGGCGGAGGGAACACTGAAGCTTTCTTT
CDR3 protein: CASSPGGQGGGNTEAFF

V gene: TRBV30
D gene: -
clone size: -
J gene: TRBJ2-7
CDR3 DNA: TGTGCCTGGAGTGTAGGGCGGATAGTCTACGAGCAGTACTTC
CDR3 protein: CAWSVGRIVYEQYF

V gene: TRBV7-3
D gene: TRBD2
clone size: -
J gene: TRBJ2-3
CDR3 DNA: TGTGCCAGCAGCTTAGGAAAGCGGGGGGGCACAGATACGCAGTATTTT
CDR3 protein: CASSLGKRGGTDTQYF

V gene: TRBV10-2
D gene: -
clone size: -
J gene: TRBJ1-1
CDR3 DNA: TGCGCCACCAATCCCACACGAATGACAGAAGCTTTCTTT
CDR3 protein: CATNPTRMTEAFF

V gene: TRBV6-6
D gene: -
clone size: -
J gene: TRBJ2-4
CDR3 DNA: TGTGCCAGCAGTCCACAGAAAAACATTCAGTACTTC
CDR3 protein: CASSPQKNIQYF

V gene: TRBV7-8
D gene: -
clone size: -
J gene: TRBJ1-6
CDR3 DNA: TGTGCCAGCAGCTTAGTTGCAGGAGCCAATTCACCCCTCCACTTT
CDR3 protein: CASSLVAGANSPLHF

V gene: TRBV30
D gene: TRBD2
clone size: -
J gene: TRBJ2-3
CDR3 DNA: TGTGCCTGGAGTCCCAGCGGGGCGGATACGCAGTATTTT
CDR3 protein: CAWSPSGADTQYF

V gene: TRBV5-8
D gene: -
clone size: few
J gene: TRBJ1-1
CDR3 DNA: TGTGCCAGCAGCTTGTTTCGGGGGAACACTGAAGCTTTCTTT
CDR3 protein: CASSLFRGNTEAFF

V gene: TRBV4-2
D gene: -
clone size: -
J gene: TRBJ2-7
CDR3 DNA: TGTGCCAGCAGCCAAGAGGGGCCAGGGCATTTCTCCTACGAGCAGTACTTC
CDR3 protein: CASSQEGPGHFSYEQYF

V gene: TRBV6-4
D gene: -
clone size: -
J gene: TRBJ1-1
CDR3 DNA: TGTGCCAGCAGTCAGGAGGGAAACACTGAAGCTTTCTTT
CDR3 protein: CASSQEGNTEAFF

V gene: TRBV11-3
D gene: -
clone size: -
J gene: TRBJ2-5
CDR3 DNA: TGTGCCAGCAGCTTAGAAGCGGGAGAGACCCAGTACTTC
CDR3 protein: CASSLEAGETQYF

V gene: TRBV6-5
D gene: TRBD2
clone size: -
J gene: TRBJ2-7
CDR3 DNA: TGTGCCAGCAGTTACTCTACTAGCGGGGCGTCCTACGAGCAGTACTTC
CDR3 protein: CASSYSTSGASYEQYF